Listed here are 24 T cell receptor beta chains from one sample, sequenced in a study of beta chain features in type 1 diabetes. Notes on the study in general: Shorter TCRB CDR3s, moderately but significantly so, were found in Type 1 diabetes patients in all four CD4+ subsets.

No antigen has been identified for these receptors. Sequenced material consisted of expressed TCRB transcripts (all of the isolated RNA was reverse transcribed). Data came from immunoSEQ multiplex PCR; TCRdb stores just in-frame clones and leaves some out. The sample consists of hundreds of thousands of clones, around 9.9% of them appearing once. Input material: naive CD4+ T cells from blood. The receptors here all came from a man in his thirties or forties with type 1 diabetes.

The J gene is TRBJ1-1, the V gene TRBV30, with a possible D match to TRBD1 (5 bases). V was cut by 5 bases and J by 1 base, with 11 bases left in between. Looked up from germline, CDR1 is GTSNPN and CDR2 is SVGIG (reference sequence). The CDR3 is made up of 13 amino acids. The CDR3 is CAWARGTNTEAFF. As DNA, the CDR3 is TGTGCCTGGGCTAGGGGAACGAACACTGAAGCTTTCTTT.

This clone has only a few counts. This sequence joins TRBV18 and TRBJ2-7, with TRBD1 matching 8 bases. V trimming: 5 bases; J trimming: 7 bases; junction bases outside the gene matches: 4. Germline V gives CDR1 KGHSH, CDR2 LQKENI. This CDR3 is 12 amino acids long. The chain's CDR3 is CASSSRQGEQYF. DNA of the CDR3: TGTGCCAGCTCATCAAGACAGGGGGAGCAGTACTTC.

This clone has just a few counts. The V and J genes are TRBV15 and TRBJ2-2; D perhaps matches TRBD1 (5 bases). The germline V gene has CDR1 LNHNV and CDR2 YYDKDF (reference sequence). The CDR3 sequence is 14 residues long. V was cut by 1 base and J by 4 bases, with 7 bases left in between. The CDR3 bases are TGTGCCACCAGCAGAGGACAGCGCACCGGGGAGCTGTTTTTT. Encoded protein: CATSRGQRTGELFF.

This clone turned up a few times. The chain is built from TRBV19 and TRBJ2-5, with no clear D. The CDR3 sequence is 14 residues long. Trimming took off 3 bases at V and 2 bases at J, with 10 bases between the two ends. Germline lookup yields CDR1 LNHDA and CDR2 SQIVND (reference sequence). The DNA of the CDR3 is TGTGCCAGTAGTATCTCCTGGGCGCAAGAGACCCAGTACTTC. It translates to CASSISWAQETQYF.

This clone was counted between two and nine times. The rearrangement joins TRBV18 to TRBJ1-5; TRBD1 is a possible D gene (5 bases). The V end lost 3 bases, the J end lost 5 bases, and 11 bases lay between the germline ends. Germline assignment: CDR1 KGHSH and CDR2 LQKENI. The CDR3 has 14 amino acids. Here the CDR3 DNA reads TGTGCCAGCTCACCTGGGGACTCCTATCAGCCCCAGCATTTT. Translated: CASSPGDSYQPQHF.

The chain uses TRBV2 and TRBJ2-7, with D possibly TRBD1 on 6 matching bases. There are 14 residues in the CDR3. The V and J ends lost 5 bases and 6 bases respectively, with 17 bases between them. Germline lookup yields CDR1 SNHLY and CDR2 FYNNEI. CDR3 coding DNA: TGTGCCAGCAGTCCCAGGGGCCTCCTAGGCGAGCAGTACTTC. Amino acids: CASSPRGLLGEQYF.

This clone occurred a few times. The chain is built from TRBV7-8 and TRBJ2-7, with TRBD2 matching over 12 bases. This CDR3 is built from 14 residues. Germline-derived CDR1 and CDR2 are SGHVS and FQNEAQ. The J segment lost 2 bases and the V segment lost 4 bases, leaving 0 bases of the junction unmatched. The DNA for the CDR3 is TGTGCCAGCAGCTGGACTAGCGGGGCCTACGAGCAGTACTTC. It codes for CASSWTSGAYEQYF.

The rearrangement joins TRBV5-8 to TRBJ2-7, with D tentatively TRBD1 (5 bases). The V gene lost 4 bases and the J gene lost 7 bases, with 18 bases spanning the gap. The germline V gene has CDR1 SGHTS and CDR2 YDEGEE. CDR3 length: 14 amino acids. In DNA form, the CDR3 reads TGTGCCAGCAGCACCTGGAGCAGGGATGATGAGCAGTACTTC. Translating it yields CASSTWSRDDEQYF.

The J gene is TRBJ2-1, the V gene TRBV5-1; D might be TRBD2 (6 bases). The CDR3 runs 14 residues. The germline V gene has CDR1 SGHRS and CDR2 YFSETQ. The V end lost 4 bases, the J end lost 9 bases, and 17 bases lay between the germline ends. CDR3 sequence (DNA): TGCGCCAGCAGCCCCCAGTTGGGGGGTGGTGAGCAGTTCTTC. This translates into CASSPQLGGGEQFF. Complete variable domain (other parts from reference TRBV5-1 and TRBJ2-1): KAGVTQTPRYLIKTRGQQVTLSCSPISGHRSVSWYQQTPGQGLQFLFEYFSETQRNKGNFPGRFSGRQFSNSRSEMNVSTLELGDSALYLCASSPQLGGGEQFFGPGTRLTVL.

The CDR3 sequence: CSGEEAETQYF. In DNA, the CDR3 is TGCAGCGGGGAGGAGGCGGAGACCCAGTACTTC. The J gene is TRBJ2-5, the V gene TRBV29-1, with D possibly TRBD2 on 6 matching bases. This CDR3 region has 11 residues. Germline V gene sequence: CDR1 SQVTM, CDR2 ANQGSEA. V dropped 7 bases and J dropped 5 bases, with 11 bases sitting between them.

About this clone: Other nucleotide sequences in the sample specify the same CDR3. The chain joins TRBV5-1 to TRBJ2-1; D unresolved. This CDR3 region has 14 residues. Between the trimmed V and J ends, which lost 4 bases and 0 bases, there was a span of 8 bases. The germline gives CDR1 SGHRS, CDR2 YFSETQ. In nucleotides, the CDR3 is TGCGCCAGCAGCCCAGGAAGCTCCTACAATGAGCAGTTCTTC. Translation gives CASSPGSSYNEQFF. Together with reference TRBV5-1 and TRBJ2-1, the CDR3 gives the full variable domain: KAGVTQTPRYLIKTRGQQVTLSCSPISGHRSVSWYQQTPGQGLQFLFEYFSETQRNKGNFPGRFSGRQFSNSRSEMNVSTLELGDSALYLCASSPGSSYNEQFFGPGTRLTVL.

The CDR3 sequence is CASSPTGEETQYF. In DNA, the CDR3 is TGCGCCAGCAGCCCGACAGGGGAAGAGACCCAGTACTTC. The chain joins TRBV5-1 to TRBJ2-5; TRBD1 aligns across 8 bases. The germline V gene encodes CDR1 SGHRS and CDR2 YFSETQ. V was pared by 4 bases and J by 3 bases, with 2 bases of the junction left unmatched. The CDR3 is 13 residues long. Variable domain in full (rest from reference TRBV5-1 and TRBJ2-5): KAGVTQTPRYLIKTRGQQVTLSCSPISGHRSVSWYQQTPGQGLQFLFEYFSETQRNKGNFPGRFSGRQFSNSRSEMNVSTLELGDSALYLCASSPTGEETQYFGPGTRLLVL.

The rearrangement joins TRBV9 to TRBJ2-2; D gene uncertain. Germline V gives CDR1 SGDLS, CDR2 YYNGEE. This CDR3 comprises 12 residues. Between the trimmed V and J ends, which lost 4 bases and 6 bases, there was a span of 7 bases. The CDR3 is CASSLLPGELFF. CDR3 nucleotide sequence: TGTGCCAGCAGCCTTCTCCCCGGGGAGCTGTTTTTT. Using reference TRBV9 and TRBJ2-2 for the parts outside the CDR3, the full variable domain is DSGVTQTPKHLITATGQRVTLRCSPRSGDLSVYWYQQSLDQGLQFLIQYYNGEERAKGNILERFSAQQFPDLHSELNLSSLELGDSALYFCASSLLPGELFFGEGSRLTVL.

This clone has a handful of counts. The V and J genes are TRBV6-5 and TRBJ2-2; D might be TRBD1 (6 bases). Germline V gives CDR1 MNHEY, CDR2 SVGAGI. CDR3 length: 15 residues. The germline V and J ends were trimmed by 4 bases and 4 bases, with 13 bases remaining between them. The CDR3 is CASSFRQDLTGELFF. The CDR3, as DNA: TGTGCCAGCAGTTTTCGACAGGACCTCACCGGGGAGCTGTTTTTT.

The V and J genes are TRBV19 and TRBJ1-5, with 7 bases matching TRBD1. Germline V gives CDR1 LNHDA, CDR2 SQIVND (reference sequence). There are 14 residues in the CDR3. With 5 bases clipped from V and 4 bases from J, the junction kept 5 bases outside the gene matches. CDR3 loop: CASSLGQLNQPQHF. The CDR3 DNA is TGTGCCAGTAGTTTGGGACAGCTTAATCAGCCCCAGCATTTT.

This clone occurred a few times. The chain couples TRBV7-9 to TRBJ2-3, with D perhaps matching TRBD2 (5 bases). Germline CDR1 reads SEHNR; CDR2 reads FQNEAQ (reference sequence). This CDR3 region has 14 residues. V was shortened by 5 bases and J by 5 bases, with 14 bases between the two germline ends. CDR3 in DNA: TGTGCCAGCAGCCCCGGCGGGCGGCGAGATACGCAGTATTTT. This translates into CASSPGGRRDTQYF.

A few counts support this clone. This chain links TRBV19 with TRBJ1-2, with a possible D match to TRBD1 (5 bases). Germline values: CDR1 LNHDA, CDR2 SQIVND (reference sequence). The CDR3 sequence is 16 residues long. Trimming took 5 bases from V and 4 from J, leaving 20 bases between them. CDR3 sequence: CASSGLSRTTTYGYTF. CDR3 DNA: TGTGCCAGTAGTGGGCTCTCGCGGACAACAACCTATGGCTACACCTTC.

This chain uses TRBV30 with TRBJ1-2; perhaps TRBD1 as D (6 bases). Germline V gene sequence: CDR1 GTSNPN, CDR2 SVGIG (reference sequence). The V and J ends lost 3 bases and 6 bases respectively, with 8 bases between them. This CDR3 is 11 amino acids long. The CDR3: CAWSEGDGYTF. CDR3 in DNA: TGTGCCTGGAGCGAGGGGGATGGCTACACCTTC.

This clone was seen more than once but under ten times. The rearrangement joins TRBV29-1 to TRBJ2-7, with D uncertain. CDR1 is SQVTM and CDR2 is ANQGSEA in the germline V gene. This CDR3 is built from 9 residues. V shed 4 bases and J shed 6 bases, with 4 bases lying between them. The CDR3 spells CSVGSEQYF. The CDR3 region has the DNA TGCAGCGTTGGGAGCGAGCAGTACTTC.

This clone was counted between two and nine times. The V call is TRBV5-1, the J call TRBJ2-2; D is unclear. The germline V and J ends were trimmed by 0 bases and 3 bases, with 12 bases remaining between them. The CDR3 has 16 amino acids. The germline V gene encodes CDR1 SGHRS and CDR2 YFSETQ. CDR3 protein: CASSLGNTRDTGELFF. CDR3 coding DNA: TGCGCCAGCAGCTTGGGGAACACCCGGGACACCGGGGAGCTGTTTTTT.

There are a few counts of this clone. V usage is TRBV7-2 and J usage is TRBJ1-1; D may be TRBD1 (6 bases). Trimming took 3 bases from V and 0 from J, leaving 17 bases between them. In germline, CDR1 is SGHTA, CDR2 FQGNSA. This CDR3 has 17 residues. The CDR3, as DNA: TGTGCCAGCAGCTTTTGGCAGGGGACTAGCGTGAACACTGAAGCTTTCTTT. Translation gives CASSFWQGTSVNTEAFF.

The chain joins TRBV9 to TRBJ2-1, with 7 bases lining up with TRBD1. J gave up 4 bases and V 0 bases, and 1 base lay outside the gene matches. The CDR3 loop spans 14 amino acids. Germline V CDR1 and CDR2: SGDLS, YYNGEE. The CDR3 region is CASSVGTGYNEQFF. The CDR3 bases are TGTGCCAGCAGCGTAGGGACAGGATACAATGAGCAGTTCTTC.

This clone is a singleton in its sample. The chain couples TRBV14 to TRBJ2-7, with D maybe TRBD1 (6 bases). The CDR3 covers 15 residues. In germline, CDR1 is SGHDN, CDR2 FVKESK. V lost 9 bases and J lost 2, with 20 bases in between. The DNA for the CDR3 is TGTGCCAGTTCGAGGGGGACGCTGGGGGCCTACGAGCAGTACTTC. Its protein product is CASSRGTLGAYEQYF.

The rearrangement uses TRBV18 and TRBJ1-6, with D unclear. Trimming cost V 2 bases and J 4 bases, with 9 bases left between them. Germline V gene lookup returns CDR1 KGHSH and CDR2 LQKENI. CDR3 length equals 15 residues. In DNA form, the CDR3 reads TGTGCCAGCTCACCAATAGCGGATTATAATTCACCCCTCCACTTT. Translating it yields CASSPIADYNSPLHF. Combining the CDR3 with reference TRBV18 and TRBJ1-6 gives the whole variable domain NAGVMQNPRHLVRRRGQEARLRCSPMKGHSHVYWYRQLPEEGLKFMVYLQKENIIDESGMPKERFSAEFPKEGPSILRIQQVVRGDSAAYFCASSPIADYNSPLHFGNGTRLTVT.